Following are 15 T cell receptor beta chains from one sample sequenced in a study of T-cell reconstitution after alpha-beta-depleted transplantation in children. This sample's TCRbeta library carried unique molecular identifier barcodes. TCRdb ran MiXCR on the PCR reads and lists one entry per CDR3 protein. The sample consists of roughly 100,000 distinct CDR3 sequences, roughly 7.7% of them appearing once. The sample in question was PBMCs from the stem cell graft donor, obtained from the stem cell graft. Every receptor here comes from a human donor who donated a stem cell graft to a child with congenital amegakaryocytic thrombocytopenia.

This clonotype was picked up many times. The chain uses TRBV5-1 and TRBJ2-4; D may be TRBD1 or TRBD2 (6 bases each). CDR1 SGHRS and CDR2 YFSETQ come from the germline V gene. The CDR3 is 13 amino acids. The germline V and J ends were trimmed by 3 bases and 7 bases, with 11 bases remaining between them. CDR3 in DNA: TGCGCCAGCAGCTCCCTGGGGGGCAACATTCAGTACTTC. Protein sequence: CASSSLGGNIQYF. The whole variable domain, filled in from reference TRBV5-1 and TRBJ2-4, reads KAGVTQTPRYLIKTRGQQVTLSCSPISGHRSVSWYQQTPGQGLQFLFEYFSETQRNKGNFPGRFSGRQFSNSRSEMNVSTLELGDSALYLCASSSLGGNIQYFGAGTRLSVL.

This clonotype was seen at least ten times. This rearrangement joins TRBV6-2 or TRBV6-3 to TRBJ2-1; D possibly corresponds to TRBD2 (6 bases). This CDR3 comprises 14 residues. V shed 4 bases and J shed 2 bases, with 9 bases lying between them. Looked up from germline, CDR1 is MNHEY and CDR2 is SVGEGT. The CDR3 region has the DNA TGTGCCAGCAGTTCGGGCGGGACCTACAATGAGCAGTTCTTC. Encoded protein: CASSSGGTYNEQFF.

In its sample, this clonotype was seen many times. CDR3 nucleotide sequence: TGTGCCAGCAGTACGGGACTAGCGGGGTTGTATGAGCAGTTCTTC. Amino acid sequence: CASSTGLAGLYEQFF. The V call is TRBV12-3 or TRBV12-4, the J call TRBJ2-1, with TRBD2 identical over 13 bases. The CDR3 is made up of 15 amino acids. The junction had 6 bases not matched to a gene; V was cut back by 5 bases and J by 8 bases.

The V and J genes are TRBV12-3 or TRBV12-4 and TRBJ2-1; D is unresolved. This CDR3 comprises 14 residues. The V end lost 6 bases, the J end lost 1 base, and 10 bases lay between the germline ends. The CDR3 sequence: CASSPPWSYNEQFF. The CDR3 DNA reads TGTGCCAGCAGCCCACCTTGGTCCTACAATGAGCAGTTCTTC.

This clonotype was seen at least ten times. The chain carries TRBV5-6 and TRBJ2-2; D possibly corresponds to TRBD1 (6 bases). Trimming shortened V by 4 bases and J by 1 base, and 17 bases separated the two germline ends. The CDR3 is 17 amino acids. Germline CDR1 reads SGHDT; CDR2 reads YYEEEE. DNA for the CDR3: TGTGCCAGCAGCCCTCTTGGGCCAGGGGTGAACACCGGGGAGCTGTTTTTT. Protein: CASSPLGPGVNTGELFF. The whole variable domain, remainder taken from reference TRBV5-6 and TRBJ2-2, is DAGVTQSPTHLIKTRGQQVTLRCSPKSGHDTVSWYQQALGQGPQFIFQYYEEEERQRGNFPDRFSGHQFPNYSSELNVNALLLGDSALYLCASSPLGPGVNTGELFFGEGSRLTVL.

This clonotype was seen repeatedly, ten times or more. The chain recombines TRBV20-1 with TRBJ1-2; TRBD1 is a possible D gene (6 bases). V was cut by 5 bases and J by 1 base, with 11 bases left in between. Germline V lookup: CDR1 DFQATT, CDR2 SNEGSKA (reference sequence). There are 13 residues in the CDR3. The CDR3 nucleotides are TGCAGTGCTCCGGCAGGGGTTAACTATGGCTACACCTTC. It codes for CSAPAGVNYGYTF.

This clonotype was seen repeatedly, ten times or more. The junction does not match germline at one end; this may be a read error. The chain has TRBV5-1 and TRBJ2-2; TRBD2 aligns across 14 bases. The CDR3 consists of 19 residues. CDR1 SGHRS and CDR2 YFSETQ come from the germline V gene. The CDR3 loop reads CASSLSRLAGGPKTGELFF. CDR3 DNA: TGCGCCAGCAGCTTGTCCCGACTAGCGGGAGGGCCGAAGACCGGGGAGCTGTTTTTT.

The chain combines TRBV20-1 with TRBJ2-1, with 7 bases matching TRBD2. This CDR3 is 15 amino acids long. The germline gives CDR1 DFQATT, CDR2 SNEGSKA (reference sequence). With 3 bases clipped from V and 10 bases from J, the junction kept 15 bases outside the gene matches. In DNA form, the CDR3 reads TGCAGTGCTAGGGGGGGGGAACTAGCATTTGGGGAGCAGTTCTTC. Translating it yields CSARGGELAFGEQFF.

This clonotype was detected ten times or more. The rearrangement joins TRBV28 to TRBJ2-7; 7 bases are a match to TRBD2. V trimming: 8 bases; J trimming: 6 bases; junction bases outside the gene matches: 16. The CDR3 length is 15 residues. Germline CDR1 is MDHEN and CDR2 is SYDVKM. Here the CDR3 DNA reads TGTGCCAGCCTCCCGGGGGGAGCGTACTCGGGCGAGCAGTACTTC. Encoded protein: CASLPGGAYSGEQYF. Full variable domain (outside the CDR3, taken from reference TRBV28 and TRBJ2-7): DVKVTQSSRYLVKRTGEKVFLECVQDMDHENMFWYRQDPGLGLRLIYFSYDVKMKEKGDIPEGYSVSREKKERFSLILESASTNQTSMYLCASLPGGAYSGEQYFGPGTRLTVT.

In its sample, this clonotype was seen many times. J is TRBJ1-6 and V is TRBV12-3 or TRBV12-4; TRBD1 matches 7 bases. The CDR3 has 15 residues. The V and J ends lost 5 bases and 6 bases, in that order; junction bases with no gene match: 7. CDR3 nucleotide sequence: TGTGCCAGCAGTCTCAGGACAGGAATTAATTCACCCCTCCACTTT. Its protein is CASSLRTGINSPLHF.

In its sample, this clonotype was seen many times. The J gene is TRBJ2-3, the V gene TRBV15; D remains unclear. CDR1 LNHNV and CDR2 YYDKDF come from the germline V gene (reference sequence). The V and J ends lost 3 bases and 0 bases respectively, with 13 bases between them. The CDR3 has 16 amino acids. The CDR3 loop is CATSSSLLTSTDTQYF. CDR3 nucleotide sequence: TGTGCCACCAGCAGCAGTCTCCTAACTAGCACAGATACGCAGTATTTT.

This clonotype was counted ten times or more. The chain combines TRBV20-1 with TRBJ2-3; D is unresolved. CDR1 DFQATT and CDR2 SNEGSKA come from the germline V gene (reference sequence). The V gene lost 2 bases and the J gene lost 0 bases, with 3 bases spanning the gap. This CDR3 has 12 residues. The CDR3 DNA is TGCAGTGCTAGAATTAGCACAGATACGCAGTATTTT. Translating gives CSARISTDTQYF.

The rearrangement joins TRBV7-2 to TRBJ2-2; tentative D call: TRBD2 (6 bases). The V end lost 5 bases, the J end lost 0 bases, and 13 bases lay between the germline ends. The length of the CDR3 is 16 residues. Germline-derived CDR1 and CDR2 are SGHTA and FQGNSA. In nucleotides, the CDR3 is TGTGCCAGCAGCCCACGGGGAGGAACGAACACCGGGGAGCTGTTTTTT. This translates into CASSPRGGTNTGELFF.

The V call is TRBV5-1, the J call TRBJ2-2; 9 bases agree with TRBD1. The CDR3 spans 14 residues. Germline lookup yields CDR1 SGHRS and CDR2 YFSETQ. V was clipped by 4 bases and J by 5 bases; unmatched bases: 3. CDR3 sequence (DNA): TGCGCCAGCAGCCGGACAGGGGCTACCGGGGAGCTGTTTTTT. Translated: CASSRTGATGELFF.

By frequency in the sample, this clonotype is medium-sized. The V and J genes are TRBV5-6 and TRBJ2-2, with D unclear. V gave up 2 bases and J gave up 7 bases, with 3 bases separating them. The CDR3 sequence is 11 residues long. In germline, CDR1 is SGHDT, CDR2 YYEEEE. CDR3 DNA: TGTGCCAGCAGCTTATTCGGGGAGCTGTTTTTT. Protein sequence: CASSLFGELFF.